These 27 T cell receptor beta chains were all obtained from the same sample, sequenced in a study of tumor-infiltrating lymphocytes in localized non-small cell lung cancer. Sequencing used immunoSEQ multiplex PCR; TCRdb keeps in-frame clones, though not all of them. The repertoire holds about 10,000 clones, with about 60% as singletons. Material: uninvolved lung tissue not adjacent to the tumor. These receptors originate from a human donor with non-small cell lung cancer.

J is TRBJ2-5 and V is TRBV10-2, with TRBD1 as a possible D gene (6 bases). The CDR3 runs 12 residues. Between the trimmed V and J ends, which lost 8 bases and 4 bases, there was a span of 11 bases. Germline CDR1 and CDR2: WSHSY and SAAADI. Here the CDR3 DNA reads TGCGCCAGCGGACCCAGGGGAGAGACCCAGTACTTC. This encodes CASGPRGETQYF.

The chain joins TRBV19 to TRBJ2-5; perhaps TRBD1 as D (6 bases). The CDR3 runs 15 residues. Trimming shortened V by 1 base and J by 4 bases, and 13 bases separated the two germline ends. The germline gives CDR1 LNHDA, CDR2 SQIVND (reference sequence). The CDR3 DNA sequence: TGTGCCAGTAGTATAGGCACAGGGATCGGAGAGACCCAGTACTTC. Its translation is CASSIGTGIGETQYF. Full variable domain (rest looked up from reference TRBV19 and TRBJ2-5): DGGITQSPKYLFRKEGQNVTLSCEQNLNHDAMYWYRQDPGQGLRLIYYSQIVNDFQKGDIAEGYSVSREKKESFPLTVTSAQKNPTAFYLCASSIGTGIGETQYFGPGTRLLVL.

The chain joins TRBV11-3 to TRBJ2-1; D may be TRBD2 (5 bases). CDR1 and CDR2 from the germline V gene are SGHNT and YENEEA. V lost 1 base, J lost 2 bases, and 6 bases lay in between. The CDR3 sequence is 14 residues long. As DNA, the CDR3 is TGTGCCAGCAGCTTAGCCGGGACCTACAATGAGCAGTTCTTC. This translates into CASSLAGTYNEQFF.

Only a few counts were recorded for this clone. This chain connects TRBV7-2 to TRBJ1-3; no clear D. Germline V gene sequence: CDR1 SGHTA, CDR2 FQGNSA. Deletions cut 1 base from V and 3 bases from J, with 10 bases between. The CDR3 consists of 15 residues. CDR3 region: CASSLDLERGNTIYF. The DNA of the CDR3 is TGTGCCAGCAGCTTAGATTTGGAGCGTGGAAACACCATATATTTT.

This clone was counted only a few times. J is TRBJ1-1 and V is TRBV6-5, with 8 bases lining up with TRBD1. There are 16 residues in the CDR3. V lost 1 base to trimming and J lost 5 bases; unmatched junction nucleotides: 9. Per germline, CDR1 MNHEY and CDR2 SVGAGI. CDR3 residues: CASSYYYRGMGTEAFF. The CDR3 region has the DNA TGTGCCAGCAGTTACTACTACAGGGGGATGGGTACTGAAGCTTTCTTT.

The gene calls are TRBV5-8 and TRBJ1-2; 9 nucleotides agree with TRBD1. The CDR3 length is 14 residues. Germline CDR1 is SGHTS and CDR2 is YDEGEE. Losses at the gene ends were 4 bases for V and 3 bases for J; bases not matched to a gene: 4. CDR3: CASSRDRDYYGYTF. The CDR3 DNA reads as TGTGCCAGCAGCCGGGACAGGGATTACTATGGCTACACCTTC.

V is TRBV5-6 and J is TRBJ2-4; D is possibly TRBD2 (5 bases). The CDR3 consists of 14 residues. V was shortened by 4 bases and J by 2 bases, with 10 bases between the two germline ends. The germline CDR1 and CDR2 sequences are SGHDT and YYEEEE. The CDR3 coding sequence is TGTGCCAGCAGCCTCGCGGACTCCAAAAACATTCAGTACTTC. It encodes CASSLADSKNIQYF. Variable domain in full (rest from reference TRBV5-6 and TRBJ2-4): DAGVTQSPTHLIKTRGQQVTLRCSPKSGHDTVSWYQQALGQGPQFIFQYYEEEERQRGNFPDRFSGHQFPNYSSELNVNALLLGDSALYLCASSLADSKNIQYFGAGTRLSVL.

This clone was seen a handful of times. The chain links TRBV13 to TRBJ1-1; unclear D gene. Trimming left V 2 bases short and J 3 bases short, with 7 bases between. Looked up from germline, CDR1 is PRHDT and CDR2 is FYEKMQ (reference sequence). This CDR3 region has 13 residues. CDR3 DNA sequence: TGTGCCAGCAGCTTACAACGATACACTGAAGCTTTCTTT. Encoded protein: CASSLQRYTEAFF.

The sample holds a few counts of this clone. The chain joins TRBV9 to TRBJ2-1; 12 bases match TRBD2. The CDR3 runs to 14 residues. Germline-derived CDR1 and CDR2 are SGDLS and YYNGEE. V trimming: 4 bases; J trimming: 10 bases; junction bases outside the gene matches: 6. The CDR3, as DNA: TGTGCCAGCAGCTTACGGACTAGCGGGGTAGAGCAGTTCTTC. Protein product: CASSLRTSGVEQFF.

The V gene is TRBV25-1, the J gene TRBJ2-5, with TRBD1 matching over 8 bases. V was clipped by 4 bases and J by 4 bases; unmatched bases: 8. CDR3 size: 15 residues. Germline V gene lookup returns CDR1 MGHDK and CDR2 SYGVNS. CDR3 sequence reads: CASSVAGTGGETQYF. Written as DNA, the CDR3 is TGTGCCAGCAGTGTTGCCGGGACAGGAGGAGAGACCCAGTACTTC.

This clone occurred a few times. This chain's CDR3 is CASSTPGDPGGTEAFF. In DNA form, the CDR3 reads TGTGCCAGTAGTACACCAGGGGATCCCGGTGGCACTGAAGCTTTCTTT. This chain links TRBV19 with TRBJ1-1; possibly TRBD1 for D (6 bases). Trimming took off 4 bases at V and 4 bases at J, with 19 bases between the two ends. Looked up from germline, CDR1 is LNHDA and CDR2 is SQIVND (reference sequence). The CDR3 contains 16 residues.

This clone was detected only a few times. This chain joins TRBV7-9 and TRBJ2-7; TRBD1 might be the D (7 bases). Between the trimmed V and J ends, which lost 3 bases and 6 bases, there was a span of 15 bases. The CDR3 length is 14 residues. CDR1 is SEHNR and CDR2 is FQNEAQ in the germline V gene (reference sequence). CDR3 nucleotide sequence: TGTGCCAGCAGCTTGGCGGGACAGCTCGGCGAGCAGTACTTC. It specifies CASSLAGQLGEQYF.

The V call is TRBV29-1, the J call TRBJ1-2; D is perhaps TRBD1 (6 bases). CDR1 is SQVTM and CDR2 is ANQGSEA in the germline V gene. The V end lost 2 bases, the J end lost 7 bases, and 8 bases lay between the germline ends. This CDR3 contains 11 residues. CDR3 region: CSVEWGAGYTF. The CDR3 DNA follows: TGCAGCGTTGAATGGGGGGCTGGCTACACCTTC.

By sample fraction, this clone is medium-sized. This rearrangement joins TRBV14 to TRBJ1-4, with D unclear. Per germline, CDR1 SGHDN and CDR2 FVKESK. Trimming pared 4 bases from V and 4 bases from J, leaving 13 bases between. There are 15 residues in the CDR3. This CDR3 is CASSLGRGGNEKLFF. In nucleotides, the CDR3 is TGTGCCAGCAGCCTAGGACGGGGAGGTAATGAAAAACTGTTTTTT.

This clone has only one observation. This rearrangement joins TRBV11-3 to TRBJ1-1; D is undetermined. Germline V gene data show CDR1 as SGHNT and CDR2 as YENEEA. The germline V and J ends were trimmed by 1 base and 0 bases, with 6 bases remaining between them. The CDR3 has 14 amino acids. The CDR3, as DNA: TGTGCCAGCAGCTTAGGAGGCCTGAACACTGAAGCTTTCTTT. As protein: CASSLGGLNTEAFF.

CDR3 protein: CASSPGINQPQHF. For the CDR3, the DNA is TGTGCCAGCTCACCAGGGATTAATCAGCCCCAGCATTTT. The chain has TRBV18 and TRBJ1-5; D unclear. Trimming left V 2 bases short and J 4 bases short, with 6 bases between. The CDR3 is 13 amino acids. The V gene's germline CDR1 is KGHSH and CDR2 LQKENI.

Only one count was recorded for this clone. The V call is TRBV7-6, the J call TRBJ1-1, with TRBD1 matching 9 bases. Unmatched junction bases numbered 3, after V lost 2 bases and J lost 2 bases. The CDR3 sequence is 15 residues long. CDR1 SGHVS and CDR2 FNYEAQ come from the germline V gene. CDR3 coding DNA: TGTGCCAGCAGCTTAAGAACAGGGGGCAACACTGAAGCTTTCTTT. It specifies CASSLRTGGNTEAFF. Full variable domain (outside the CDR3, taken from reference TRBV7-6 and TRBJ1-1): GAGVSQSPRYKVTKRGQDVALRCDPISGHVSLYWYRQALGQGPEFLTYFNYEAQQDKSGLPNDRFSAERPEGSISTLTIQRTEQRDSAMYRCASSLRTGGNTEAFFGQGTRLTVV.

This chain joins TRBV4-3 and TRBJ1-5, with D perhaps matching TRBD1 (6 bases). The CDR3 loop spans 14 amino acids. CDR1 and CDR2 (germline): LGHNA, YSLEER. The V and J ends lost 5 bases and 0 bases respectively, with 8 bases between them. The DNA of the CDR3 is TGCGCCAGCAGCGACAGGTATAGCAATCAGCCCCAGCATTTT. Encoded protein: CASSDRYSNQPQHF.

This chain joins TRBV27 and TRBJ2-2; D call uncertain. Germline CDR1 and CDR2: MNHEY and SMNVEV (reference sequence). This CDR3 spans 13 amino acids. The ends were cut back, 5 bases at V and 8 bases at J, with 12 bases in the middle. The CDR3 region is CASSLWASGELFF. The CDR3 region has the DNA TGTGCCAGCAGTCTGTGGGCCTCAGGGGAGCTGTTTTTT.

The genes are TRBV19 and TRBJ1-5; tentatively, D is TRBD1 (6 bases). V was clipped by 5 bases and J by 0 bases, with 11 bases between them. This CDR3 region has 15 residues. CDR1 is LNHDA and CDR2 is SQIVND in the germline V gene (reference sequence). The CDR3 DNA sequence: TGTGCCAGTAGTTCTCAACAGGGTAGCAATCAGCCCCAGCATTTT. It translates to CASSSQQGSNQPQHF.

The chain couples TRBV28 to TRBJ2-7, with D perhaps matching TRBD1 (5 bases). The CDR3 runs 15 residues. Germline values: CDR1 MDHEN, CDR2 SYDVKM. V gave up 2 bases and J gave up 1 base, with 12 bases separating them. This CDR3 reads CASSLGGAVSYEQYF. CDR3 in DNA: TGTGCCAGCAGTTTAGGTGGGGCCGTATCCTACGAGCAGTACTTC.

The V call is TRBV7-9, the J call TRBJ2-1; TRBD2 matches at 10 bases. The CDR3 consists of 17 residues. From germline, CDR1 is SEHNR and CDR2 FQNEAQ (reference sequence). The ends lost 5 bases at V and 2 bases at J; junction bases unmatched: 9. The CDR3 region is CASSARRLAGAYNEQFF. The DNA for the CDR3 is TGTGCCAGCAGCGCCAGACGGCTAGCGGGGGCCTACAATGAGCAGTTCTTC. Together with reference TRBV7-9 and TRBJ2-1, the CDR3 gives the full variable domain: DTGVSQNPRHKITKRGQNVTFRCDPISEHNRLYWYRQTLGQGPEFLTYFQNEAQLEKSRLLSDRFSAERPKGSFSTLEIQRTEQGDSAMYLCASSARRLAGAYNEQFFGPGTRLTVL.

The rearrangement uses TRBV4-2 and TRBJ1-2; TRBD1 aligns across 7 bases. Germline V gene data show CDR1 as LGHNA and CDR2 as YNFKEQ. This CDR3 spans 15 amino acids. V dropped 3 bases and J dropped 4; count of bases not matched to a gene: 8. CDR3 protein: CASSQDQGQIYGYTF. The CDR3 bases are TGTGCCAGCAGCCAGGACCAGGGACAGATCTATGGCTACACCTTC.

The chain couples TRBV5-8 to TRBJ1-3; no clear D gene. This CDR3 spans 16 amino acids. CDR1 and CDR2 from the germline V gene are SGHTS and YDEGEE. Between the trimmed V and J ends, which lost 5 bases and 0 bases, there was a span of 15 bases. In DNA, the CDR3 is TGTGCCAGCAGGATTACGACGGTATTCTCTGGAAACACCATATATTTT. It specifies CASRITTVFSGNTIYF.

The genes are TRBV6-4 and TRBJ2-3; D may be TRBD1 or TRBD2 (5 bases each). Trimming stripped 2 bases from V and 2 bases from J, with 5 bases between. The CDR3 is 13 amino acids. Germline CDR1 reads MRHNA; CDR2 reads SNTAGT. DNA of the CDR3: TGTGCCAGCAGTGACGGGACCACAGATACGCAGTATTTT. Translation: CASSDGTTDTQYF.

The genes are TRBV9 and TRBJ1-2; TRBD1 is a possible D gene (6 bases). The V end lost 0 bases, the J end lost 3 bases, and 9 bases lay between the germline ends. CDR1 SGDLS and CDR2 YYNGEE come from the germline V gene. The CDR3 extends over 14 amino acids. CDR3 amino acids: CASSVGQGHYGYTF. CDR3 nucleotide sequence: TGTGCCAGCAGCGTAGGTCAGGGGCACTATGGCTACACCTTC.

The rearrangement links TRBV7-9 to TRBJ2-3; 14 bases agree with TRBD2. The V gene's germline CDR1 is SEHNR and CDR2 FQNEAQ (reference sequence). Unmatched junction bases numbered 7, after V lost 8 bases and J lost 0 bases. The CDR3 runs to 17 residues. CDR3 sequence (DNA): TGTGCCAGCCCTCCGACTAGCGGGGGGGGTAGCACAGATACGCAGTATTTT. Its translation: CASPPTSGGGSTDTQYF.